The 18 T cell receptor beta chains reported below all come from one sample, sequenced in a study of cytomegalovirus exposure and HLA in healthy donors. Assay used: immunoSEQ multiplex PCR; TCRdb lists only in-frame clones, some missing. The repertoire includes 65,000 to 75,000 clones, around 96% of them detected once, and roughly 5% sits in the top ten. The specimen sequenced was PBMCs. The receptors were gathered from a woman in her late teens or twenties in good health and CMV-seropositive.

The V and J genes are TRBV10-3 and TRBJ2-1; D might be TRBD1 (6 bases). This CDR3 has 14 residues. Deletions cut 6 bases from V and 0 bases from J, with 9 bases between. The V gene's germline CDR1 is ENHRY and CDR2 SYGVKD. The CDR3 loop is CAIRTGASYNEQFF. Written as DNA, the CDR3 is TGTGCCATCAGGACAGGTGCCTCCTACAATGAGCAGTTCTTC.

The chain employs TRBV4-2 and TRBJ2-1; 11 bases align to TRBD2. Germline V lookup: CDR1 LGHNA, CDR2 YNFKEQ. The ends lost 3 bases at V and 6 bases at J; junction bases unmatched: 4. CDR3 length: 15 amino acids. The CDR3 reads CASSQGLAELNEQFF. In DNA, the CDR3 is TGTGCCAGCAGCCAGGGACTAGCGGAGCTCAATGAGCAGTTCTTC.

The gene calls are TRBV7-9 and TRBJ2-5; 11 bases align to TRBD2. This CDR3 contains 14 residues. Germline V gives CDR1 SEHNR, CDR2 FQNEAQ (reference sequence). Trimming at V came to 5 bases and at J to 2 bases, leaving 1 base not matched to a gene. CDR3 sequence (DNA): TGTGCCAGCAGCGGGACTAGCGGACAAGAGACCCAGTACTTC. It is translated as CASSGTSGQETQYF.

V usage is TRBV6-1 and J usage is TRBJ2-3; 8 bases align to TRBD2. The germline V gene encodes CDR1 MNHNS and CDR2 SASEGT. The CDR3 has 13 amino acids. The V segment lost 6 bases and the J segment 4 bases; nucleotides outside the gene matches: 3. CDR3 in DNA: TGTGCCAGCAGGACAGCGGGAGCAGATACGCAGTATTTT. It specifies CASRTAGADTQYF.

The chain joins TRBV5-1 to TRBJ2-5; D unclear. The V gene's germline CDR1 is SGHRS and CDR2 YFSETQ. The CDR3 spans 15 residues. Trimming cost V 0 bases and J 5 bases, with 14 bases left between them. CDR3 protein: CASSLARIPPETQYF. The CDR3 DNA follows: TGCGCCAGCAGCTTGGCCAGGATCCCCCCGGAGACCCAGTACTTC. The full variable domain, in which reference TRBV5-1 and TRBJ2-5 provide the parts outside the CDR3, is KAGVTQTPRYLIKTRGQQVTLSCSPISGHRSVSWYQQTPGQGLQFLFEYFSETQRNKGNFPGRFSGRQFSNSRSEMNVSTLELGDSALYLCASSLARIPPETQYFGPGTRLLVL.

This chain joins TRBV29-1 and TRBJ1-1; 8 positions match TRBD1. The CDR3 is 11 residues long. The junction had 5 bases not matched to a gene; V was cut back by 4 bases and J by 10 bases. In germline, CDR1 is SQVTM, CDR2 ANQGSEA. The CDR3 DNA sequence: TGCAGCGTTGGTTCAGGGGGCAGAGCTTTCTTT. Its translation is CSVGSGGRAFF.

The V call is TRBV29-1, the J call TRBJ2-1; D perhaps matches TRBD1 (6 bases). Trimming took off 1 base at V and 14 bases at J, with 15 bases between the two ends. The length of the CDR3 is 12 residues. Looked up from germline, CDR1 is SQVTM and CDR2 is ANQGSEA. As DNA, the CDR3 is TGCAGCGTTGAAGCCCTGGGGCAGGGGAAGTTCTTC. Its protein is CSVEALGQGKFF.

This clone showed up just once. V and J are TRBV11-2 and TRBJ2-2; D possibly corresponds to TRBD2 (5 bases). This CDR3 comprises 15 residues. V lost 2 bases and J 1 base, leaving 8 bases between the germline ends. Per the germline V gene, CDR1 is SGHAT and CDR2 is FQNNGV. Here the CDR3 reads CASSLLEGNTGELFF. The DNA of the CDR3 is TGTGCCAGCAGCTTATTAGAGGGGAACACCGGGGAGCTGTTTTTT.

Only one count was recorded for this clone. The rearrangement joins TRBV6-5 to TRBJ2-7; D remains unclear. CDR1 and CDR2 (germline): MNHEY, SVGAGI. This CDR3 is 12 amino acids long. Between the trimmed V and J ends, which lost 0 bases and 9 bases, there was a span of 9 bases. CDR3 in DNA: TGTGCCAGCAGTTACTCCGGCGGAGTGCAGTACTTC. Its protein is CASSYSGGVQYF.

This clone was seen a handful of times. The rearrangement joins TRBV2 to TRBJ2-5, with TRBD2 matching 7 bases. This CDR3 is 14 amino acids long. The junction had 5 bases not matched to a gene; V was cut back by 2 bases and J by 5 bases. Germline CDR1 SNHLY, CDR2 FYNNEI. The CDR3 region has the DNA TGTGCCAGCAGTGAAACGGGAGGCAGGGAGACCCAGTACTTC. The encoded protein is CASSETGGRETQYF.

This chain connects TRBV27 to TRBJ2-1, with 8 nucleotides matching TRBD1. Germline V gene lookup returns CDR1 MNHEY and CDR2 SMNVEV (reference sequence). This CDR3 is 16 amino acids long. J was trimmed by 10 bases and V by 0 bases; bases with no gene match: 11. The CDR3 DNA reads TGTGCCAGCAGTTTATCGAAGGACAGGGCCTTGGGGGAGCAGTTCTTC. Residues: CASSLSKDRALGEQFF.

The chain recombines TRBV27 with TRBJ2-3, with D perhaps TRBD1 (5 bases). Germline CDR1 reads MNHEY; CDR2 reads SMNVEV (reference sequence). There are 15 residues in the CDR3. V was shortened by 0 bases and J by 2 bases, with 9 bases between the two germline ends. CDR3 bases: TGTGCCAGCAGTTTATCGCAGGGTTTCACAGATACGCAGTATTTT. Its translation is CASSLSQGFTDTQYF.

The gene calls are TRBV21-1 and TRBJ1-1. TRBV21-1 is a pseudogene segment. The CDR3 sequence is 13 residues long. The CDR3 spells CASTRQWYTEAFF. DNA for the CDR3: TGTGCCAGCACTAGGCAGTGGTACACTGAAGCTTTCTTT.

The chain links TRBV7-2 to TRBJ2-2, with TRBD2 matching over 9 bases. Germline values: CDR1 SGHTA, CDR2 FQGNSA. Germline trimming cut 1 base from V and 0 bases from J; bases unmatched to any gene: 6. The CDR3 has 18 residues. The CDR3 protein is CASSLGIPSGANTGELFF. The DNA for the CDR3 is TGTGCCAGCAGCTTAGGGATACCTAGCGGGGCGAACACCGGGGAGCTGTTTTTT.

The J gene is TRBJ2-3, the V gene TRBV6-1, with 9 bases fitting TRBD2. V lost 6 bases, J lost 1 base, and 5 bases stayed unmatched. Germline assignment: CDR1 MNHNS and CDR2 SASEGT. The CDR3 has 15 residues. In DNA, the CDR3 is TGTGCCAGCAGAAACCCTAGCGGGGGCACAGATACGCAGTATTTT. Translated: CASRNPSGGTDTQYF.

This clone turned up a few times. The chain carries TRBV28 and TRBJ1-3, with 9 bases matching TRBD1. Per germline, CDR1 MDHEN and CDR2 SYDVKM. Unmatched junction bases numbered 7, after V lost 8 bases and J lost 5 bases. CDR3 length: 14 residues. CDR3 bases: TGTGCCAGCTCGAGACAGGGGGAGAGAAACACCATATATTTT. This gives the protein CASSRQGERNTIYF.

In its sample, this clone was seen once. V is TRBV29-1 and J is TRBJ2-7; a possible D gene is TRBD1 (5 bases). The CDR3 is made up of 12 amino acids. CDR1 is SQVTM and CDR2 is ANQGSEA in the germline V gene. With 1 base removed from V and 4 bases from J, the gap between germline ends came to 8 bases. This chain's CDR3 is CSVEGQRYEQYF. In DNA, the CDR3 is TGCAGCGTTGAAGGACAGAGATACGAGCAGTACTTC.

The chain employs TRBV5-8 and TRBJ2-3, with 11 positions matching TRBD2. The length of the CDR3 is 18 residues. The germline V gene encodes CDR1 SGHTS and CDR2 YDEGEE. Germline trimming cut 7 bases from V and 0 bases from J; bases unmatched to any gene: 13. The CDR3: CASETSRTSGFSTDTQYF. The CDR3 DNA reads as TGTGCCAGCGAAACCTCACGGACTAGCGGGTTTAGCACAGATACGCAGTATTTT.